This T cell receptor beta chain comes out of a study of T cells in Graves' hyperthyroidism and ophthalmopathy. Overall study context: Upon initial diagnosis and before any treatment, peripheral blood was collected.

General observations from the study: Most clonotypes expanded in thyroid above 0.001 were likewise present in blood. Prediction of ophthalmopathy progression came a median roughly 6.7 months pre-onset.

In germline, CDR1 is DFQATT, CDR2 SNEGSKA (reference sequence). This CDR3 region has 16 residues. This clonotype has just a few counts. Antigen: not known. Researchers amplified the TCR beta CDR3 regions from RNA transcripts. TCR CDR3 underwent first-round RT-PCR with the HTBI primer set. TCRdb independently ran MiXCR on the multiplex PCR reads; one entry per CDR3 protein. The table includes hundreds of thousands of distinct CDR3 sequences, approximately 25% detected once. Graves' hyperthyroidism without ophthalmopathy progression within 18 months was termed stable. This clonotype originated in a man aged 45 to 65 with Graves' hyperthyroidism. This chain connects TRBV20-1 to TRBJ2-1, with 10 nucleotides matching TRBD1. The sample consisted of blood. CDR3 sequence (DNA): TGCAGCCTCGGGGGACAGGGGATGTTCAAATACAATGAGCAGTTCTTC. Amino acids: CSLGGQGMFKYNEQFF.